This paragraph covers one TCR beta chain sequence. CDR3 length: 15 residues. V was clipped by 4 bases and J by 1 base, with 14 bases between them. In germline, CDR1 is SGDLS, CDR2 YYNGEE. This entry is derived from a study of control samples from healthy donors and cancer patients. Data came from immunoSEQ multiplex PCR; TCRdb stores just in-frame clones and leaves some out. The sample lists 130,000 to 150,000 clones; around 94% were seen once. The sample comprised PBMCs. V and J are TRBV9 and TRBJ2-5; TRBD2 is a possible D gene (6 bases). The TCR was taken from a man aged 55 to 69 with colorectal cancer. CDR3 coding DNA: TGTGCCAGCAGCCCTCAGTTGGGGGGCCAAGAGACCCAGTACTTC. As protein: CASSPQLGGQETQYF.